The 29 T cell receptor beta chains reported below all come from one sample, sequenced in a study of blood T cell repertoires in COVID-19. Data came from immunoSEQ multiplex PCR; TCRdb stores just in-frame clones and leaves some out. The table records almost 200,000 clones, approximately 88% of them present only once. The sequencing input was PBMCs or T cells enriched from blood (not recorded which). Every receptor here comes from a woman aged 18-30 years who had recovered from COVID-19.

The chain carries TRBV19 and TRBJ1-1; 7 bases align to TRBD1. The CDR3 runs 13 residues. J was trimmed by 4 bases and V by 4 bases; bases with no gene match: 3. Germline assignment: CDR1 LNHDA and CDR2 SQIVND (reference sequence). This CDR3 is CASSNRGITEAFF. CDR3 DNA sequence: TGTGCCAGTAGTAACAGGGGAATCACTGAAGCTTTCTTT.

The rearrangement uses TRBV11-3 and TRBJ1-1; D remains ambiguous. Between the trimmed V and J ends, which lost 1 base and 1 base, there was a span of 7 bases. This CDR3 is built from 14 residues. Germline V CDR1 and CDR2: SGHNT, YENEEA. The CDR3 loop reads CASSLAAENTEAFF. The CDR3, as DNA: TGTGCCAGCAGCTTAGCCGCGGAGAACACTGAAGCTTTCTTT.

CDR3 amino acids: CATHVGWTDTQYF. The CDR3 DNA sequence: TGTGCCACCCATGTCGGGTGGACAGATACGCAGTATTTT. The V call is TRBV25-1, the J call TRBJ2-3; D ambiguous. Germline V gives CDR1 MGHDK, CDR2 SYGVNS. The CDR3 covers 13 residues. Trimming stripped 10 bases from V and 3 bases from J, with 14 bases between.

There are a few counts of this clone. The chain uses TRBV5-1 and TRBJ2-2, with 8 nucleotides matching TRBD2. J gave up 5 bases and V 1 base, and 7 bases lay outside the gene matches. There are 16 residues in the CDR3. Germline CDR1 and CDR2: SGHRS and YFSETQ. The CDR3 coding sequence is TGCGCCAGCAGCTTGCGGACGGGGGGGCCAACCGGGGAGCTGTTTTTT. It specifies CASSLRTGGPTGELFF.

This chain links TRBV29-1 with TRBJ2-7; D is possibly TRBD2 (5 bases). The germline V gene encodes CDR1 SQVTM and CDR2 ANQGSEA. V dropped 3 bases and J dropped 3 bases, with 12 bases sitting between them. The length of the CDR3 is 13 residues. The CDR3 loop reads CSVDSAEGYEQYF. CDR3 DNA sequence: TGCAGCGTTGATTCAGCGGAAGGCTACGAGCAGTACTTC.

The V and J genes are TRBV30 and TRBJ1-2; D not certain. V was pared by 3 bases and J by 4 bases, with 12 bases between. This CDR3 comprises 13 residues. Germline loops: CDR1 GTSNPN, CDR2 SVGIG (reference sequence). CDR3 sequence reads: CAWRGGLIYGYTF. The CDR3 DNA sequence: TGTGCCTGGAGGGGAGGACTGATCTATGGCTACACCTTC.

CDR3 nucleotides: TGTGCCAGCAGCTCCCTGAGTAGCGGGGGGCTTACCTACGAGCAGTACTTC. It codes for CASSSLSSGGLTYEQYF. The chain combines TRBV7-2 with TRBJ2-7; 10 nucleotides agree with TRBD2. The germline V gene has CDR1 SGHTA and CDR2 FQGNSA. There are 17 residues in the CDR3. The V segment lost 4 bases and the J segment 2 bases; nucleotides outside the gene matches: 11.

V usage is TRBV9 and J usage is TRBJ1-1, with D perhaps matching TRBD1 (6 bases). Trimming cost V 7 bases and J 0 bases, with 7 bases left between them. This CDR3 region has 12 residues. CDR1 is SGDLS, CDR2 YYNGEE, per germline. CDR3 sequence (DNA): TGTGCCAGCGGACAGATGAACACTGAAGCTTTCTTT. This gives the protein CASGQMNTEAFF. Supplemented by reference TRBV9 and TRBJ1-1, the full variable domain reads DSGVTQTPKHLITATGQRVTLRCSPRSGDLSVYWYQQSLDQGLQFLIQYYNGEERAKGNILERFSAQQFPDLHSELNLSSLELGDSALYFCASGQMNTEAFFGQGTRLTVV.

This clone was recorded only once. This sequence joins TRBV4-1 and TRBJ1-4; 7 nucleotides line up with TRBD1. The junction had 22 bases not matched to a gene; V was cut back by 0 bases and J by 12 bases. Germline V gene data show CDR1 as MGHRA and CDR2 as YSYEKL. This CDR3 spans 19 amino acids. The CDR3 DNA reads as TGCGCCAGCAGCCAAGATCTTCTCCACAGGGACAGTACTGCGGATGAACTGTTTTTT. This sequence encodes CASSQDLLHRDSTADELFF.

The CDR3 loop reads CASSPGVPPPDTQYF. In nucleotides, the CDR3 is TGTGCCAGTAGTCCGGGGGTTCCCCCGCCAGATACGCAGTATTTT. V usage is TRBV19 and J usage is TRBJ2-3, with D perhaps matching TRBD2 (6 bases). Germline CDR1 LNHDA, CDR2 SQIVND (reference sequence). The CDR3 contains 15 residues. The germline V and J ends were trimmed by 5 bases and 4 bases, with 16 bases remaining between them. Using reference TRBV19 and TRBJ2-3 for the parts outside the CDR3, the full variable domain is DGGITQSPKYLFRKEGQNVTLSCEQNLNHDAMYWYRQDPGQGLRLIYYSQIVNDFQKGDIAEGYSVSREKKESFPLTVTSAQKNPTAFYLCASSPGVPPPDTQYFGPGTRLTVL.

V is TRBV19 and J is TRBJ1-1; the D gene is possibly TRBD1 (5 bases). Trimming took off 5 bases at V and 5 bases at J, with 12 bases between the two ends. CDR3 length: 13 amino acids. Germline CDR1 and CDR2: LNHDA and SQIVND (reference sequence). The CDR3 loop is CASSLGGGTEAFF. In DNA, the CDR3 is TGTGCCAGTAGTCTGGGCGGGGGGACTGAAGCTTTCTTT.

The rearrangement joins TRBV30 to TRBJ1-4; perhaps TRBD1 as D (5 bases). The V end was cut by 2 bases, the J end by 5 bases, with 15 bases between. Per germline, CDR1 GTSNPN and CDR2 SVGIG (reference sequence). This CDR3 comprises 15 residues. CDR3 in amino acids: CAWSPLDSSNEKLFF. The DNA of the CDR3 is TGTGCCTGGAGTCCACTCGACAGTTCGAATGAAAAACTGTTTTTT. Together with reference TRBV30 and TRBJ1-4, the CDR3 gives the full variable domain: SQTIHQWPATLVQPVGSPLSLECTVEGTSNPNLYWYRQAAGRGLQLLFYSVGIGQISSEVPQNLSASRPQDRQFILSSKKLLLSDSGFYLCAWSPLDSSNEKLFFGSGTQLSVL.

V usage is TRBV9 and J usage is TRBJ2-6; 8 nucleotides agree with TRBD2. The V segment lost 6 bases and the J segment 0 bases; nucleotides outside the gene matches: 20. From germline, CDR1 is SGDLS and CDR2 YYNGEE. This CDR3 has 21 amino acids. The CDR3 protein is CASTRGGSQGQQFSGANVLTF. CDR3 DNA: TGTGCCAGCACCCGCGGGGGGAGCCAGGGTCAACAATTCTCTGGGGCCAACGTCCTGACTTTC.

This clone has only a few counts. The chain links TRBV5-1 to TRBJ1-2; 8 nucleotides line up with TRBD1. The CDR3 extends over 13 amino acids. Germline CDR1 reads SGHRS; CDR2 reads YFSETQ. V shed 3 bases, J shed 8 bases, and the junction held 6 bases outside the gene matches. The CDR3 is CASSYQPGGGYTF. DNA for the CDR3: TGCGCCAGCAGCTACCAGCCAGGGGGCGGCTACACCTTC.

The chain carries TRBV7-6 and TRBJ2-2; 7 nucleotides line up with TRBD1. The germline CDR1 and CDR2 sequences are SGHVS and FNYEAQ. CDR3 length: 14 amino acids. Trimming took 5 bases from V and 1 from J; bases not matched to a gene: 1. The CDR3 loop reads CASSRDRNTGELFF. The CDR3 DNA reads as TGTGCCAGCAGCCGGGACAGGAACACCGGGGAGCTGTTTTTT.

V gene TRBV10-1 combines with J gene TRBJ2-7, with D hard to call. Trimming took 1 base from V and 6 from J, leaving 16 bases between them. The CDR3 consists of 15 residues. Germline values: CDR1 WNHNN, CDR2 SYGVQD (reference sequence). CDR3 residues: CASSEFRTVHGEQYF. For the CDR3, the DNA is TGCGCCAGCAGTGAGTTCCGAACTGTTCATGGCGAGCAGTACTTC.

J is TRBJ2-1 and V is TRBV7-8; 12 nucleotides align to TRBD2. Germline V gene data show CDR1 as SGHVS and CDR2 as FQNEAQ. This CDR3 comprises 15 residues. V was clipped by 5 bases and J by 6 bases; unmatched bases: 5. The CDR3 coding sequence is TGTGCCAGCAGCACCCCTAGCGGGGGGGCCAATGAGCAGTTCTTC. Translation: CASSTPSGGANEQFF.

The V and J genes are TRBV7-6 and TRBJ1-5; D might be TRBD1 (5 bases). The CDR3 covers 15 residues. Germline CDR1 is SGHVS and CDR2 is FNYEAQ. Trimming left V 1 base short and J 0 bases short, with 7 bases between. The CDR3: CASSLEGDSNQPQHF. In DNA, the CDR3 is TGTGCCAGCAGCTTAGAAGGGGATAGCAATCAGCCCCAGCATTTT.

The chain uses TRBV4-1 and TRBJ2-5, with TRBD1 matching 7 bases. The V and J ends lost 3 bases and 1 base, in that order; junction bases with no gene match: 2. This CDR3 contains 14 residues. Germline assignment: CDR1 MGHRA and CDR2 YSYEKL. The CDR3 nucleotides read TGCGCCAGCAGCCAGACAGGGCTCCAAGAGACCCAGTACTTC. Protein product: CASSQTGLQETQYF.

DNA of the CDR3: TGTGCCTGGAGTGTACAGGGTGGGGGTTCACCCCTCCACTTT. Encoded protein: CAWSVQGGGSPLHF. The chain couples TRBV30 to TRBJ1-6, with D tentatively TRBD1 (6 bases). The CDR3 contains 14 residues. From germline, CDR1 is GTSNPN and CDR2 SVGIG (reference sequence). V was shortened by 0 bases and J by 9 bases, with 12 bases between the two germline ends.

As DNA, the CDR3 is TGCAGCGTTGAGGGGGGGCACGCTGAAGCTTTCTTT. Translation: CSVEGGHAEAFF. This rearrangement joins TRBV29-1 to TRBJ1-1, with D possibly being TRBD1 (6 bases). CDR1 is SQVTM, CDR2 ANQGSEA, per germline. With 3 bases removed from V and 6 bases from J, the gap between germline ends came to 11 bases. This CDR3 region has 12 residues.

The chain joins TRBV29-1 to TRBJ1-2; D perhaps matches TRBD1 (6 bases). CDR3 length: 13 residues. With 6 bases removed from V and 4 bases from J, the gap between germline ends came to 15 bases. Germline loops: CDR1 SQVTM, CDR2 ANQGSEA. In DNA, the CDR3 is TGCAGCGTAATCAGGGGCCCTAGCTATGGCTACACCTTC. Amino acids: CSVIRGPSYGYTF.

This clone showed up just a few times. This chain links TRBV11-3 with TRBJ1-1, with TRBD1 matching 8 bases. J was trimmed by 1 base and V by 5 bases; bases with no gene match: 3. CDR3 length equals 14 residues. Germline V gene lookup returns CDR1 SGHNT and CDR2 YENEEA. CDR3 DNA sequence: TGTGCCAGCAGCCCAGGGGGCCGGAACACTGAAGCTTTCTTT. Protein: CASSPGGRNTEAFF. Supplemented by reference TRBV11-3 and TRBJ1-1, the full variable domain reads EAGVVQSPRYKIIEKKQPVAFWCNPISGHNTLYWYLQNLGQGPELLIRYENEEAVDDSQLPKDRFSAERLKGVDSTLKIQPAELGDSAVYLCASSPGGRNTEAFFGQGTRLTVV.

The chain has TRBV10-3 and TRBJ2-1, with 12 bases identical to TRBD2. V dropped 5 bases and J dropped 6; count of bases not matched to a gene: 8. CDR1 and CDR2 (germline): ENHRY, SYGVKD. The CDR3 runs 16 residues. For the CDR3, the DNA is TGTGCCATCAGTCCCCTCTCTAGCGGGGGGGCCAATGAGCAGTTCTTC. Protein: CAISPLSSGGANEQFF.

V is TRBV6-2 or TRBV6-3 and J is TRBJ2-3, with unresolved D. Germline values: CDR1 MNHEY, CDR2 SVGEGT. This CDR3 contains 11 residues. The V end lost 3 bases, the J end lost 6 bases, and 4 bases lay between the germline ends. For the CDR3, the DNA is TGTGCCAGCAGTTATCTCGATACGCAGTATTTT. Its protein product is CASSYLDTQYF.

This rearrangement joins TRBV7-9 to TRBJ2-7; 8 bases fit TRBD2. Per the germline V gene, CDR1 is SEHNR and CDR2 is FQNEAQ (reference sequence). After removal of 0 bases from V and 3 bases from J, the junction contained 10 bases not matched to a gene. The CDR3 spans 17 residues. CDR3 in amino acids: CASSLAGGALEDYEQYF. In DNA form, the CDR3 reads TGTGCCAGCAGCTTAGCCGGGGGGGCCCTCGAGGACTACGAGCAGTACTTC.

This clone was picked up one time. This chain links TRBV15 with TRBJ1-4; no definite D call. The CDR3 length is 15 residues. Germline-derived CDR1 and CDR2 are LNHNV and YYDKDF (reference sequence). V lost 1 base, J lost 6 bases, and 12 bases lay in between. CDR3 in DNA: TGTGCCACCAGCAGAGCCGCGCGTAAAGATGAAAAACTGTTTTTT. Translated: CATSRAARKDEKLFF.

The table lists this clone with a count of one. The chain links TRBV23-1 to TRBJ1-6, with D perhaps TRBD1 (6 bases). TRBV23-1 is classed as an ORF, of uncertain function. Deletions cut 3 bases from V and 11 bases from J, with 23 bases between. The CDR3 covers 17 residues. CDR3 sequence reads: CASSHETGRIVTAPLHF. The CDR3, as DNA: TGCGCCAGCAGTCACGAGACAGGTAGGATCGTTACGGCACCCCTCCACTTT.

The chain joins TRBV5-4 to TRBJ2-2; TRBD2 aligns across 13 bases. The ends lost 5 bases at V and 5 bases at J; junction bases unmatched: 6. The CDR3 has 16 amino acids. Per germline, CDR1 SGHNT and CDR2 YYREEE (reference sequence). In DNA, the CDR3 is TGTGCCAGCAGGTTACTAGCGGGGGGGAGAACCGGGGAGCTGTTTTTT. Residues: CASRLLAGGRTGELFF.